A selection of T cell receptor beta chains follows, all from one sample in a study of identical twins. TCRdb reanalysed the 5' RACE reads using MiXCR and keeps one entry per CDR3 protein. The table has 750,000 to 950,000 distinct CDR3 sequences, about 12% seen once. These sequences were also reported in another study, on yellow fever vaccine responses in identical twins.

Sequencing was done on a sample of PBMCs. These TCRs come from a woman aged 18 to 35 in good health. Both conserved end residues are part of each CDR3. A D gene is named only where the DNA matches it firmly. Clone size, where shown, is once, few, many, or a class for clones that have expanded.

. TRBJ2-3 TRBD2 16 TRBV2 CASSGRTSGSTDTQYF TGTGCCAGCAGTGGCAGGACTAGCGGGAGCACAGATACGCAGTATTTT
few TRBJ1-1 . 15 TRBV4-1 CASSQGKAKNTEAFF TGCGCCAGCAGCCAAGGGAAGGCCAAGAACACTGAAGCTTTCTTT
few TRBJ1-2 . 13 TRBV29-1 CSAEDRKNYGYTF TGCAGCGCTGAGGACCGAAAAAACTATGGCTACACCTTC
few TRBJ2-7 TRBD2 16 TRBV15 CATRGKGTSGRYEQYF TGTGCCACCAGAGGGAAAGGGACTAGCGGCCGGTACGAGCAGTACTTC
. TRBJ1-6 . 14 TRBV27 CASSFGGADSPLHF TGTGCCAGCAGTTTTGGGGGGGCCGATTCACCCCTCCACTTT
few TRBJ1-4 TRBD1 18 TRBV11-1 CASSSRVGQGDLNEKLFF TGTGCCAGCAGCTCAAGGGTGGGACAGGGCGACCTTAATGAAAAACTGTTTTTT
many TRBJ2-5 TRBD1 14 TRBV11-2 CASRSQGVPETQYF TGTGCCAGCAGATCACAGGGGGTTCCAGAGACCCAGTACTTC
. TRBJ2-7 . 13 TRBV21-1 CASSATSKREQYF TGTGCCAGCAGCGCCACTAGTAAGCGCGAGCAGTACTTC
many TRBJ2-1 TRBD2 17 TRBV5-1 CASSPVFSGLGHNEQFF TGCGCCAGCAGCCCTGTCTTTTCGGGACTAGGGCACAATGAGCAGTTCTTC
few TRBJ2-5 . 19 TRBV12-3/TRBV12-4 CASSLALSGFSEIQETQYF TGTGCCAGCAGTTTAGCGCTGTCCGGGTTTTCGGAGATACAAGAGACCCAGTACTTC
few TRBJ2-7 . 17 TRBV7-9 CASRSEGMAYETYEQYF TGTGCCAGCAGGTCCGAGGGGATGGCTTACGAAACCTACGAGCAGTACTTC
. TRBJ2-3 . 14 TRBV4-1 CASSQGVFGDKQYF TGCGCCAGCAGCCAAGGGGTATTCGGGGATAAGCAGTATTTT
few TRBJ1-1 . 16 TRBV7-2 CASSLVAAQMNTEAFF TGTGCCAGCAGCTTAGTCGCGGCGCAGATGAACACTGAAGCTTTCTTT
. TRBJ2-5 . 12 TRBV20-1 CSALDNGGTQYF TGCAGTGCTCTGGACAACGGGGGGACCCAGTACTTC
. TRBJ2-5 TRBD2 16 TRBV11-2 CASSTLAGPSEETQYF TGTGCCAGCAGCACGCTAGCGGGGCCGTCGGAGGAGACCCAGTACTTC
few TRBJ2-3 . 13 TRBV12-3/TRBV12-4 CASSPTRVDTQYF TGTGCCAGCAGCCCGACTAGGGTGGATACGCAGTATTTT
. TRBJ2-1 TRBD2 15 TRBV4-2 CASSQRREVYNEQFF TGTGCCAGCAGCCAAAGGCGGGAGGTATACAATGAGCAGTTCTTC
many TRBJ2-1 TRBD2 13 TRBV2 CASREREGNEQFF TGTGCCAGCAGGGAGCGGGAGGGGAATGAGCAGTTCTTC